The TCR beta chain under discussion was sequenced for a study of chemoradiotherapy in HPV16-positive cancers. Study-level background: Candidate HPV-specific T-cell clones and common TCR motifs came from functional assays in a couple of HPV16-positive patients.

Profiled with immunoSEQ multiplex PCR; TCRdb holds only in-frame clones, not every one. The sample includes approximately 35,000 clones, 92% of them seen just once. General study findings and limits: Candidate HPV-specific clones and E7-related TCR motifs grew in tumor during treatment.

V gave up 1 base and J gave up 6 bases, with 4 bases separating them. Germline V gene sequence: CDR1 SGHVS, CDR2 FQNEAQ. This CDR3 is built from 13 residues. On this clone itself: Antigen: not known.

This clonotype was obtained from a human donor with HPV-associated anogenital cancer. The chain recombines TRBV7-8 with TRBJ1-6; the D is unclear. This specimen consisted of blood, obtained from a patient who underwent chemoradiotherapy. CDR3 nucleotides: TGTGCCAGCAGCTTAGGGGGTAATTCACCCCTCCACTTT. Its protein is CASSLGGNSPLHF.